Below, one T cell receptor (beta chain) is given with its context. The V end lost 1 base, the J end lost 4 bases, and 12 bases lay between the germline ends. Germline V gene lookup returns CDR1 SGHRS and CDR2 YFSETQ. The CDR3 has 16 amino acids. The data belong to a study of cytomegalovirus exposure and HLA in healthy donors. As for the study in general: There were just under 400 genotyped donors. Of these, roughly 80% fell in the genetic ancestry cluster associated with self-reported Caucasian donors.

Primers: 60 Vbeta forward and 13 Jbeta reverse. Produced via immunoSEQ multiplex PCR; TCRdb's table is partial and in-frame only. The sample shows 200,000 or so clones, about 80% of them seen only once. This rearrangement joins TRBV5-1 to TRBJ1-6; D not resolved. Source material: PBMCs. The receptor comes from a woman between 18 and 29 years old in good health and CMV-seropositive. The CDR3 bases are TGCGCCAGCAGCTTGAGTCGGTCCGGGTATAATTCACCCCTCCACTTT. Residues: CASSLSRSGYNSPLHF.